This is a list of T cell receptor beta chains from one sample in a study of T-cell reconstitution after alpha-beta-depleted transplantation in children. A single record per CDR3 protein comes from TCRdb applying MiXCR to the PCR reads. The data hold some 200,000 distinct CDR3 sequences, with around 7.7% observed a single time. Material: PBMCs, mostly from graft donor cells, obtained 360 days after TCRalphabeta/CD19-depleted stem cell transplant. These receptors came from a male patient aged 2 to 9 who had a stem cell transplant for acute myeloid leukemia, so the T cells may come from the graft donor. CDR3s include the opening cysteine and the closing phenylalanine or tryptophan. The D gene is left open where the match is weak. Expanded clones get a size class; other rows say once, few or many, or leave the size out.

D	size	J	V	CDR3	DNA
-	many	TRBJ2-1	TRBV7-6	CASSLTRVNSYNEQFF	TGTGCCAGCAGCCTAACCCGGGTGAACTCCTACAATGAGCAGTTCTTC
-	many	TRBJ2-6	TRBV7-2	CASITSGANVLTF	TGTGCCAGCATCACCTCTGGGGCCAACGTCCTGACTTTC
-	few	TRBJ2-5	TRBV12-3/TRBV12-4	CASSLTTVQETQYF	TGTGCCAGCAGTTTAACCACCGTTCAAGAGACCCAGTACTTC
-	-	TRBJ2-5	TRBV2	CASSDRTAKILPQYF	TGTGCCAGCAGTGATAGGACAGCGAAAATCTTGCCCCAGTACTTC
TRBD1	many	TRBJ1-4	TRBV6-5	CASKPDRGHEKLFF	TGTGCCAGCAAGCCGGACAGGGGGCATGAAAAACTGTTTTTT
-	few	TRBJ2-6	TRBV5-1	CASSPFSGANVLTF	TGCGCCAGCAGCCCCTTCTCTGGGGCCAACGTCCTGACTTTC
-	few	TRBJ2-1	TRBV5-1	CASSLGQVGYNEQFF	TGCGCCAGCAGCTTGGGCCAGGTGGGCTACAATGAGCAGTTCTTC
TRBD2	many	TRBJ2-5	TRBV10-3	CAISESTSGQETQYF	TGTGCCATCAGTGAGTCGACTAGCGGGCAAGAGACCCAGTACTTC
-	few	TRBJ2-2	TRBV11-2	CASSLRYYTGELFF	TGTGCCAGCAGCTTACGATATTACACCGGGGAGCTGTTTTTT
-	many	TRBJ2-3	TRBV5-1	CASSLIRSSADTQYF	TGCGCCAGCAGCCTGATCAGAAGCAGCGCAGATACGCAGTATTTT
-	many	TRBJ2-3	TRBV29-1	CSVLNTFGTDTQYF	TGCAGCGTCCTTAACACATTTGGCACAGATACGCAGTATTTT
-	few	TRBJ2-7	TRBV4-3	CASSHSLTTYEQYF	TGCGCCAGCAGCCATAGCCTAACCACCTACGAGCAGTACTTC
-	few	TRBJ1-3	TRBV5-4	CASSFRGIRNTIYF	TGTGCCAGCAGCTTCAGGGGAATAAGAAACACCATATATTTT
-	-	TRBJ2-1	TRBV5-1	CASSPLTSAYYNEQFF	TGCGCCAGCAGCCCCCTAACGAGCGCCTATTACAATGAGCAGTTCTTC
-	-	TRBJ2-2	TRBV7-2	CASSLVSSTPWGELFF	TGTGCCAGCAGCTTAGTTTCTTCAACTCCTTGGGGGGAGCTGTTTTTT
TRBD2	-	TRBJ2-5	TRBV7-2	CASSLIKGGRQETQYF	TGTGCCAGCAGCCTCATTAAGGGAGGGCGCCAAGAGACCCAGTACTTC
TRBD2	few	TRBJ2-5	TRBV28	CASGSRFRGSGNLRETQYF	TGTGCCAGCGGCTCCCGCTTCCGCGGGAGCGGGAATCTACGAGAGACCCAGTACTTC
-	few	TRBJ1-5	TRBV12-3/TRBV12-4	CASSLFGDQPQHF	TGTGCCAGCAGTTTATTTGGGGATCAGCCCCAGCATTTT
-	few	TRBJ1-4	TRBV7-3	CASSLMREGYATNEKLFF	TGTGCCAGCAGCTTAATGCGGGAAGGCTACGCAACTAATGAAAAACTGTTTTTT
TRBD1	-	TRBJ2-7	TRBV12-3/TRBV12-4	CASSFRDSHEQYF	TGTGCCAGCAGTTTCCGGGACAGCCACGAGCAGTACTTC
-	-	TRBJ2-3	TRBV29-1	CSVEKAGSSTDTQYF	TGCAGCGTTGAAAAGGCGGGTTCTAGCACAGATACGCAGTATTTT
TRBD2	many	TRBJ2-2	TRBV10-3	CAISAVREGTGELFF	TGTGCCATCAGTGCCGTGCGGGAGGGGACCGGGGAGCTGTTTTTT
-	few	TRBJ2-7	TRBV20-1	CSASEGVYEQYF	TGCAGTGCTAGCGAGGGAGTCTACGAGCAGTACTTC
TRBD2	few	TRBJ2-7	TRBV10-3	CAISSGLAGGGTYEQYF	TGTGCCATCTCCTCGGGACTAGCGGGAGGAGGGACCTACGAGCAGTACTTC
-	few	TRBJ2-3	TRBV10-2	CASSESSDSTDTQYF	TGCGCCAGCAGTGAGTCTAGCGATAGCACAGATACGCAGTATTTT
-	-	TRBJ2-5	TRBV7-9	CASSFTDIGQETQYF	TGTGCCAGCAGCTTTACCGACATCGGCCAAGAGACCCAGTACTTC
TRBD2	many	TRBJ2-7	TRBV5-1	CASSANRLAGLEQYF	TGCGCCAGCAGCGCGAACCGACTAGCGGGACTTGAGCAGTACTTC
-	-	TRBJ1-2	TRBV12-3/TRBV12-4	CASSRQTVHYGYTF	TGTGCCAGCAGTCGCCAGACAGTCCACTATGGCTACACCTTC
TRBD2	few	TRBJ2-7	TRBV12-3/TRBV12-4	CASRPNLAGEEQYF	TGTGCCAGCCGCCCGAATCTAGCGGGAGAAGAGCAGTACTTC
TRBD1	-	TRBJ2-1	TRBV20-1	CSATEGQFYNEQFF	TGCAGTGCTACCGAGGGACAGTTCTACAATGAGCAGTTCTTC
-	once	TRBJ2-1	TRBV5-1	CASSLVGDGYNEQFF	TGCGCCAGCAGCTTGGTAGGGGACGGGTACAATGAGCAGTTCTTC
-	few	TRBJ2-7	TRBV5-6	CASQGLYEQYF	TGTGCCAGCCAGGGCCTCTACGAGCAGTACTTC
-	few	TRBJ2-1	TRBV5-1	CASSLEGGVSYNEQFF	TGCGCCAGCAGCTTGGAAGGGGGGGTCTCCTACAATGAGCAGTTCTTC